This T cell receptor (beta chain) appears in the sequencing data of a study of OX40 agonist ivuxolimab in advanced cancers. Regarding this clone: The antigen is undetermined.

General study findings and limits: Among the nonresponders, some also had low normalized T-cell clonal expansion.

Some clones are missing from TCRdb's copy, which holds only in-frame ones; the method was immunoSEQ multiplex PCR. The repertoire includes 35,000 to 40,000 clones, approximately 82% of them detected once, and approximately 7.3% sits in the top ten. CDR1 is KGHSH and CDR2 is LQKENI in the germline V gene. V was pared by 4 bases and J by 4 bases, with 13 bases between. The CDR3 is made up of 14 amino acids. The rearrangement uses TRBV18 and TRBJ1-1; D is perhaps TRBD1 (6 bases). The receptor's source is an adult with an advanced solid tumor such as melanoma, head and neck, liver or kidney cancer. Sequencing used CD4+ or CD8+ T cells sorted from blood, obtained in a trial of the OX40 agonist ivuxolimab. The CDR3 coding sequence is TGTGCCAGCTCACTTACCGACAGGCCCACTGAAGCTTTCTTT. It translates to CASSLTDRPTEAFF.